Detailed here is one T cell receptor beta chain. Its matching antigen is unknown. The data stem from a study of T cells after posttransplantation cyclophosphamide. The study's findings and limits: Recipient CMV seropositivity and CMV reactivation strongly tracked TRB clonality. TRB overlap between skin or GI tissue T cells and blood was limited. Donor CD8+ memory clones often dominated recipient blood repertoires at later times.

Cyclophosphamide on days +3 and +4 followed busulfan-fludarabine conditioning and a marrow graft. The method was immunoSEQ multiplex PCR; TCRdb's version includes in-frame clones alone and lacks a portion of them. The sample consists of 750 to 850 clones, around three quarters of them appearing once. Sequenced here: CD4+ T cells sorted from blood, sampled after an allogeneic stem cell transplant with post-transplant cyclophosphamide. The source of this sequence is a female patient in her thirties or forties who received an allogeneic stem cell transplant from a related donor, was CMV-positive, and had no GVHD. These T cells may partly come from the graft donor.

This CDR3 reads CASSYRTSGEQYF. CDR3 sequence (DNA): TGTGCCAGCAGTTACAGAACTAGTGGCGAGCAGTACTTC. The gene calls are TRBV6-6 and TRBJ2-7, with D possibly being TRBD2 (5 bases). The CDR3 spans 13 residues. Per germline, CDR1 MNHNY and CDR2 SVGAGI (reference sequence). The V end was cut by 2 bases, the J end by 6 bases, with 11 bases between.